This T cell receptor (beta chain) was sequenced during a study of shared clonotypes between healthy human individuals. The wider study: Donor ages ranged 18 to 49 years: a couple of women, a few men.

Study-wide findings and caveats: There were few donors, and this limited the genetic and exposure-history diversity represented.

Comments on this clone: Its antigen is currently unknown.

This table comes from immunoSEQ multiplex PCR, and its TCRdb copy is limited to in-frame clones, with some not included. The sample includes about 530,000 clones, approximately 79% of them seen just once. The CDR3 sequence is 15 residues long. J gave up 7 bases and V 3 bases, and 4 bases lay outside the gene matches. The germline V gene encodes CDR1 MGHRA and CDR2 YSYEKL. J is TRBJ2-1 and V is TRBV4-1; 12 positions agree with TRBD2. This clonotype was sampled from a woman between 40 and 50 years old in good health. Some clones in this sample may be carry-over from other donors' samples. The sample was PBMCs. The CDR3 is CASSQTSGSGNEQFF. The CDR3 DNA sequence: TGCGCCAGCAGCCAGACTAGCGGGAGTGGAAATGAGCAGTTCTTC.